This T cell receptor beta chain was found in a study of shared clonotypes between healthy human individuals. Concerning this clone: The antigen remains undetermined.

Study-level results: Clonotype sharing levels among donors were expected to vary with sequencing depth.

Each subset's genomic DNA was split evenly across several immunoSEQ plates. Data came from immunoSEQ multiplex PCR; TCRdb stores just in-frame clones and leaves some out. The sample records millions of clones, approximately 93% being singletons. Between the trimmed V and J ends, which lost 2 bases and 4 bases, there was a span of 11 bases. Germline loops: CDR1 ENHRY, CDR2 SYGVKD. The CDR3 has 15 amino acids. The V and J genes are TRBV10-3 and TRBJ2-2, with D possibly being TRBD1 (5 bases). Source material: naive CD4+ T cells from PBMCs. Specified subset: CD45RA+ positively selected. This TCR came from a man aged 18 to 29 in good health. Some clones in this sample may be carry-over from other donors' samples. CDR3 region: CAISEEGVLTGELFF. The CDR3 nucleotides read TGTGCCATCAGTGAGGAAGGGGTCCTCACCGGGGAGCTGTTTTTT.